One and the same sample provided the 6 T cell receptor beta chains below, sequenced in a study of identical twins. TCRdb ran MiXCR on the 5' RACE reads and lists one entry per CDR3 protein. The sample lists about 890,000 distinct CDR3 sequences; around an eighth were seen once. These data were also reused for a study on yellow fever vaccine responses in identical twins.

Sequenced sample: PBMCs. The source of these receptors is a woman in her late teens or twenties in good health.

There are a few counts of this clonotype. The rearrangement links TRBV12-3 or TRBV12-4 to TRBJ1-5; D gene uncertain. The CDR3 loop spans 13 amino acids. With 3 bases removed from V and 7 bases from J, the gap between germline ends came to 10 bases. This CDR3 reads CASSFRVKQPQHF. In nucleotides, the CDR3 is TGTGCCAGCAGTTTCCGAGTGAAGCAGCCCCAGCATTTT.

This clonotype was seen ten or more times. CDR3 sequence (DNA): TGTGCCAGCAGTTTGGGTGGACAGGGAAGCAATCAGCCCCAGCATTTT. Its translation: CASSLGGQGSNQPQHF. The rearrangement joins TRBV12-3 or TRBV12-4 to TRBJ1-5, with TRBD1 matching over 8 bases. This CDR3 has 16 residues. J lost 1 base, V lost 3 bases, and 5 bases had no gene match.

The chain joins TRBV6-5 to TRBJ2-3; 11 nucleotides align to TRBD2. Per germline, CDR1 MNHEY and CDR2 SVGAGI. This CDR3 comprises 17 residues. V was clipped by 2 bases and J by 0 bases; unmatched bases: 4. The CDR3 reads CASSYTWTSGSTDTQYF. CDR3 in DNA: TGTGCCAGCAGTTACACCTGGACTAGCGGGAGCACAGATACGCAGTATTTT.

The genes are TRBV27 and TRBJ2-4, with D hard to call. The CDR3 runs to 16 residues. Germline CDR1 MNHEY, CDR2 SMNVEV (reference sequence). Trimming took off 0 bases at V and 0 bases at J, with 9 bases between the two ends. Here the CDR3 DNA reads TGTGCCAGCAGTTTATCGTCCAGTCTAGCCAAAAACATTCAGTACTTC. As protein: CASSLSSSLAKNIQYF.

This clonotype was detected ten times or more. V gene TRBV2 combines with J gene TRBJ1-1, with 8 bases aligning to TRBD1. CDR3 length: 14 residues. Germline values: CDR1 SNHLY, CDR2 FYNNEI. Losses at the gene ends were 6 bases for V and 9 bases for J; bases not matched to a gene: 12. Written as DNA, the CDR3 is TGTGCCAGCAGGAAACCGGGACAGGAGTATCAAGCTTTCTTT. Translation: CASRKPGQEYQAFF.

This clonotype was seen at least ten times. The chain couples TRBV12-3 or TRBV12-4 to TRBJ1-1; D call uncertain. Trimming cost V 3 bases and J 3 bases, with 11 bases left between them. The CDR3 has 14 residues. The CDR3 sequence is CASSFWESDTEAFF. The DNA for the CDR3 is TGTGCCAGCAGTTTTTGGGAGTCGGACACTGAAGCTTTCTTT.